This passage covers 32 T cell receptor beta chains from one sample sequenced in a study of OX40 agonist ivuxolimab in advanced cancers. Only in-frame clones appear in the TCRdb table, and some are missing; sequencing was by immunoSEQ multiplex PCR. The data contain roughly 100,000 clones, over 75% of them seen just once; the ten biggest clones take up 3% to 4%. The sample in question was CD4+ or CD8+ T cells sorted from blood, obtained in a trial of the OX40 agonist ivuxolimab. Every receptor here comes from an adult with an advanced solid tumor such as melanoma, head and neck, liver or kidney cancer.

The V call is TRBV5-4, the J call TRBJ1-1; D perhaps matches TRBD1 (5 bases). Per germline, CDR1 SGHNT and CDR2 YYREEE (reference sequence). The CDR3 has 14 residues. Deletions cut 0 bases from V and 5 bases from J, with 11 bases between. The CDR3 DNA is TGTGCCAGCAGCTTGGGGGGCTACGAAACTGAAGCTTTCTTT. As protein: CASSLGGYETEAFF.

The chain carries TRBV7-9 and TRBJ2-1, with 9 bases that match TRBD2. The V gene end was trimmed by 5 bases and the J gene end by 9 bases; junction bases not matched to a gene: 11. In germline, CDR1 is SEHNR, CDR2 FQNEAQ (reference sequence). CDR3 length: 15 amino acids. In DNA, the CDR3 is TGTGCCAGCAGCCCTCCTCCAGCGGGAGGAATTGAGCAGTTCTTC. It translates to CASSPPPAGGIEQFF.

The chain employs TRBV10-3 and TRBJ1-5, with a weak D call TRBD1 (5 bases). Germline V gene lookup returns CDR1 ENHRY and CDR2 SYGVKD. Deletions cut 10 bases from V and 3 bases from J, with 13 bases between. CDR3 length: 13 amino acids. For the CDR3, the DNA is TGTGCCACCTCGGGGCAGCTCAATCAGCCCCAGCATTTT. Amino acid sequence: CATSGQLNQPQHF.

This chain connects TRBV6-5 to TRBJ1-2; TRBD1 agrees at 8 bases. CDR1 and CDR2 (germline): MNHEY, SVGAGI. With V trimmed by 5 bases and J by 4 bases, 3 bases remained unmatched. The CDR3 is 13 amino acids. The CDR3 bases are TGTGCCAGCAGTCCAGGGGGCCTCTATGGCTACACCTTC. This codes for CASSPGGLYGYTF.

V and J are TRBV5-1 and TRBJ2-7; TRBD2 matches 13 bases. The CDR3 runs 17 residues. CDR1 is SGHRS, CDR2 YFSETQ, per germline. Losses at the gene ends were 0 bases for V and 0 bases for J; bases not matched to a gene: 3. CDR3 loop: CASSLGLAGGISYEQYF. The CDR3 nucleotides read TGCGCCAGCAGCTTGGGACTAGCGGGAGGTATCTCCTACGAGCAGTACTTC. The variable domain in full, with the rest retrieved from reference TRBV5-1 and TRBJ2-7, is KAGVTQTPRYLIKTRGQQVTLSCSPISGHRSVSWYQQTPGQGLQFLFEYFSETQRNKGNFPGRFSGRQFSNSRSEMNVSTLELGDSALYLCASSLGLAGGISYEQYFGPGTRLTVT.

The chain joins TRBV19 to TRBJ2-1, with D tentatively TRBD2 (6 bases). The V end was cut by 0 bases, the J end by 4 bases, with 16 bases between. The CDR3 contains 17 residues. CDR1 is LNHDA and CDR2 is SQIVND in the germline V gene (reference sequence). CDR3: CASSIDLPGLQYNEQFF. The CDR3 coding sequence is TGTGCCAGTAGTATAGACCTCCCGGGACTCCAATACAATGAGCAGTTCTTC.

The chain uses TRBV19 and TRBJ2-3, with no clear D. This CDR3 contains 16 residues. The V gene's germline CDR1 is LNHDA and CDR2 SQIVND (reference sequence). Trimming left V 4 bases short and J 6 bases short, with 20 bases between. CDR3 coding DNA: TGTGCCAGTAGTAGGGTCTTAACGCATAAGGCGGATACGCAGTATTTT. It is translated as CASSRVLTHKADTQYF.

The chain recombines TRBV19 with TRBJ2-5; D uncertain. The J call may be wrong; the DNA end is better matched by TRBJ2-7. The CDR3 sequence is 13 residues long. Germline lookup yields CDR1 LNHDA and CDR2 SQIVND (reference sequence). CDR3 coding DNA: TGTGCCAGTAGTGTGGGGAACCACTACGAGCAGTACTTC. Translation: CASSVGNHYEQYF.

The CDR3 sequence: CASSVNANTGELFF. CDR3 in DNA: TGTGCCAGCAGCGTAAACGCGAACACCGGGGAGCTGTTTTTT. The V call is TRBV9, the J call TRBJ2-2, with D uncertain. The germline CDR1 and CDR2 sequences are SGDLS and YYNGEE. V was cut by 1 base and J by 0 bases, with 4 bases left in between. CDR3 size: 14 residues.

The rearrangement joins TRBV9 to TRBJ1-6; D uncertain. V lost 6 bases to trimming and J lost 10 bases, with 11 bases between them. Germline assignment: CDR1 SGDLS and CDR2 YYNGEE. The CDR3 runs to 12 residues. Here the CDR3 reads CASNSPPSPLHF. CDR3 DNA sequence: TGTGCCAGCAATTCTCCCCCCTCACCCCTCCACTTT.

This chain links TRBV11-2 with TRBJ2-7; TRBD1 is a possible D gene (6 bases). Trimming pared 5 bases from V and 4 bases from J, leaving 9 bases between. Germline V CDR1 and CDR2: SGHAT, FQNNGV. The length of the CDR3 is 12 residues. CDR3 region: CASSRDRYEQYF. CDR3 DNA sequence: TGTGCCAGCAGCCGAGACAGGTACGAGCAGTACTTC. Full variable domain (outside the CDR3, taken from reference TRBV11-2 and TRBJ2-7): EAGVAQSPRYKIIEKRQSVAFWCNPISGHATLYWYQQILGQGPKLLIQFQNNGVVDDSQLPKDRFSAERLKGVDSTLKIQPAKLEDSAVYLCASSRDRYEQYFGPGTRLTVT.

J is TRBJ2-5 and V is TRBV7-2, with TRBD2 matching over 9 bases. CDR1 and CDR2 from the germline V gene are SGHTA and FQGNSA. There are 16 residues in the CDR3. V was clipped by 2 bases and J by 5 bases; unmatched bases: 9. CDR3 amino acids: CASSLSGSGSWETQYF. DNA of the CDR3: TGTGCCAGCAGCTTATCGGGTAGCGGGAGTTGGGAGACCCAGTACTTC.

The V gene is TRBV5-6, the J gene TRBJ2-1; the D gene is possibly TRBD2 (5 bases). The CDR3 runs to 13 residues. Deletions cut 4 bases from V and 9 bases from J, with 14 bases between. CDR1 is SGHDT and CDR2 is YYEEEE in the germline V gene. CDR3 bases: TGTGCCAGCAGCCAACCCGGGGTAACTGAGCAGTTCTTC. Translating gives CASSQPGVTEQFF.

V is TRBV6-6 and J is TRBJ2-1, with no clear D. Trimming cost V 2 bases and J 10 bases, with 12 bases left between them. The CDR3 has 13 amino acids. From germline, CDR1 is MNHNY and CDR2 SVGAGI (reference sequence). Written as DNA, the CDR3 is TGTGCCAGCAGTTACGACTTGATAGAGGAGCAGTTCTTC. Translation: CASSYDLIEEQFF.

Turning to this clone: The CDR3 carries no conserved terminal phenylalanine or tryptophan, so it likely arises from a read error. The J gene is TRBJ1-1, the V gene TRBV30; weak D call: TRBD1 (5 bases). The V and J ends lost 5 bases and 4 bases respectively, with 23 bases between them. Looked up from germline, CDR1 is GTSNPN and CDR2 is SVGIG (reference sequence). The CDR3 is made up of 16 amino acids. In nucleotides, the CDR3 is TGTGCCTGGCTAGGGACCCCGGGTTGGAGCGGCACTGAAGCTTTCCTT. This codes for CAWLGTPGWSGTEAFL.

The V gene is TRBV5-1, the J gene TRBJ2-2; 10 bases match TRBD2. Germline lookup yields CDR1 SGHRS and CDR2 YFSETQ. The V gene end was trimmed by 1 base and the J gene end by 4 bases; junction bases not matched to a gene: 7. This CDR3 has 17 amino acids. CDR3 nucleotide sequence: TGCGCCAGCAGCTTGACTTCTAGCGGGAGCGGCACCGGGGAGCTGTTTTTT. Its protein product is CASSLTSSGSGTGELFF. The full variable domain, its missing parts supplied by reference TRBV5-1 and TRBJ2-2, is KAGVTQTPRYLIKTRGQQVTLSCSPISGHRSVSWYQQTPGQGLQFLFEYFSETQRNKGNFPGRFSGRQFSNSRSEMNVSTLELGDSALYLCASSLTSSGSGTGELFFGEGSRLTVL.

The chain employs TRBV7-9 and TRBJ2-1; 9 bases are a match to TRBD2. Germline V CDR1 and CDR2: SEHNR, FQNEAQ (reference sequence). V shed 2 bases, J shed 6 bases, and the junction held 11 bases outside the gene matches. The CDR3 contains 17 residues. The CDR3 protein is CASSLTRVAGGANEQFF. The CDR3 coding sequence is TGTGCCAGCAGCTTAACCCGTGTCGCGGGAGGGGCCAATGAGCAGTTCTTC. The full variable domain, completed using reference TRBV7-9 and TRBJ2-1, is DTGVSQNPRHKITKRGQNVTFRCDPISEHNRLYWYRQTLGQGPEFLTYFQNEAQLEKSRLLSDRFSAERPKGSFSTLEIQRTEQGDSAMYLCASSLTRVAGGANEQFFGPGTRLTVL.

This chain joins TRBV18 and TRBJ2-7, with D unresolved. Germline V gene lookup returns CDR1 KGHSH and CDR2 LQKENI. Trimming took off 3 bases at V and 4 bases at J, with 19 bases between the two ends. The CDR3 has 16 amino acids. The CDR3 nucleotides are TGTGCCAGCTCACCTATTCCCGGTAGTTCAGCGTACGAGCAGTACTTC. Amino acids: CASSPIPGSSAYEQYF.

This chain links TRBV6-1 with TRBJ2-3; unclear D gene. V was pared by 9 bases and J by 8 bases, with 18 bases between. Germline CDR1 MNHNS, CDR2 SASEGT. The CDR3 length is 13 residues. CDR3: CASRRTGPATQYF. The CDR3, as DNA: TGTGCCAGTCGTAGGACGGGTCCAGCTACGCAGTATTTT.

This clone turned up a few times. V gene TRBV7-2 combines with J gene TRBJ2-7; 7 nucleotides line up with TRBD1. This CDR3 spans 14 amino acids. The V segment lost 5 bases and the J segment 2 bases; nucleotides outside the gene matches: 6. Germline CDR1 and CDR2: SGHTA and FQGNSA. DNA of the CDR3: TGTGCCAGCAGCCTAACGACAGGGACCTACGAGCAGTACTTC. It yields the protein CASSLTTGTYEQYF. Full variable domain (missing parts from reference TRBV7-2 and TRBJ2-7): GAGVSQSPSNKVTEKGKDVELRCDPISGHTALYWYRQSLGQGLEFLIYFQGNSAPDKSGLPSDRFSAERTGGSVSTLTIQRTQQEDSAVYLCASSLTTGTYEQYFGPGTRLTVT.

The rearrangement links TRBV27 to TRBJ2-2; D call uncertain. This CDR3 has 14 amino acids. Germline V gene lookup returns CDR1 MNHEY and CDR2 SMNVEV (reference sequence). V was cut by 4 bases and J by 4 bases, with 10 bases left in between. In nucleotides, the CDR3 is TGTGCCAGCAGTTCTTTGTGGGTCACCGGGGAGCTGTTTTTT. Its translation is CASSSLWVTGELFF.

This chain uses TRBV7-9 with TRBJ2-7; TRBD2 matches 13 bases. Germline lookup yields CDR1 SEHNR and CDR2 FQNEAQ (reference sequence). V dropped 5 bases and J dropped 6; count of bases not matched to a gene: 19. The CDR3 sequence is 19 residues long. CDR3: CASSGRTAGTSGTPGEQYF. The DNA for the CDR3 is TGTGCCAGCAGCGGACGGACGGCCGGGACTAGCGGGACCCCTGGCGAGCAGTACTTC.

The chain carries TRBV27 and TRBJ1-5; D remains ambiguous. CDR1 and CDR2 from the germline V gene are MNHEY and SMNVEV (reference sequence). CDR3 length: 16 residues. The ends were cut back, 0 bases at V and 4 bases at J, with 13 bases in the middle. The CDR3 nucleotides are TGTGCCAGCAGTTTATCGTGGGGTAAGAGGAATCAGCCCCAGCATTTT. This sequence encodes CASSLSWGKRNQPQHF.

The V call is TRBV6-6, the J call TRBJ2-7, with 7 bases aligning to TRBD2. This CDR3 has 15 residues. V shed 5 bases, J shed 3 bases, and the junction held 10 bases outside the gene matches. Germline values: CDR1 MNHNY, CDR2 SVGAGI (reference sequence). In DNA, the CDR3 is TGTGCCAGCAGTGGGAGGGGCGCGGCTTACTACGAGCAGTACTTC. This gives the protein CASSGRGAAYYEQYF.

This chain links TRBV5-1 with TRBJ2-5; D remains ambiguous. Trimming took 4 bases from V and 5 from J, leaving 12 bases between them. The CDR3 sequence is 13 residues long. Germline V gives CDR1 SGHRS, CDR2 YFSETQ. CDR3 DNA: TGCGCCAGCAGCACGGGTGTATGGGAGACCCAGTACTTC. It is translated as CASSTGVWETQYF.

The chain employs TRBV7-8 and TRBJ2-7; no clear D. This CDR3 has 16 amino acids. V dropped 5 bases and J dropped 3 bases, with 20 bases sitting between them. Germline loops: CDR1 SGHVS, CDR2 FQNEAQ. CDR3: CASSPSRRVGIYEQYF. CDR3 bases: TGTGCCAGCAGCCCCAGTCGTAGGGTCGGCATCTACGAGCAGTACTTC. The whole variable domain, filled in from reference TRBV7-8 and TRBJ2-7, reads GAGVSQSPRYKVAKRGQDVALRCDPISGHVSLFWYQQALGQGPEFLTYFQNEAQLDKSGLPSDRFFAERPEGSVSTLKIQRTQQEDSAVYLCASSPSRRVGIYEQYFGPGTRLTVT.

J is TRBJ1-2 and V is TRBV5-4; TRBD1 aligns across 9 bases. Germline CDR1 SGHNT, CDR2 YYREEE (reference sequence). The CDR3 is made up of 16 amino acids. The V gene end was trimmed by 7 bases and the J gene end by 8 bases; junction bases not matched to a gene: 18. The CDR3 sequence is CASGSWDRASRRGYTF. The CDR3 coding sequence is TGTGCCAGCGGGTCTTGGGACAGGGCCAGTAGACGAGGCTACACCTTC.

This clone turned up a few times. The chain joins TRBV7-2 to TRBJ2-3; D not certain. Germline CDR1 reads SGHTA; CDR2 reads FQGNSA. The V end was cut by 8 bases, the J end by 4 bases, with 19 bases between. The CDR3 consists of 15 residues. CDR3: CASAISYYGSDTQYF. For the CDR3, the DNA is TGTGCCAGCGCCATTAGCTACTACGGGTCAGATACGCAGTATTTT.

V usage is TRBV7-8 and J usage is TRBJ2-3, with 8 bases identical to TRBD2. CDR3 length: 18 amino acids. The germline V gene encodes CDR1 SGHVS and CDR2 FQNEAQ. The J segment lost 0 bases and the V segment lost 5 bases, leaving 13 bases of the junction unmatched. The CDR3: CASSPRRVAGRSTDTQYF. Written as DNA, the CDR3 is TGTGCCAGCAGCCCGCGTAGGGTAGCGGGAAGGAGCACAGATACGCAGTATTTT.

CDR3 region: CSVVGTSKSKRTYEQYF. The CDR3, as DNA: TGCAGCGTTGTGGGGACGAGTAAAAGTAAAAGGACCTACGAGCAGTACTTC. The chain combines TRBV29-1 with TRBJ2-7; D is possibly TRBD1 or TRBD2 (5 bases each). The germline V and J ends were trimmed by 4 bases and 2 bases, with 24 bases remaining between them. Germline CDR1 is SQVTM and CDR2 is ANQGSEA. This CDR3 region has 17 residues.

This chain links TRBV7-2 with TRBJ2-2, with a weak D call TRBD1 (7 bases). This CDR3 comprises 14 residues. CDR1 is SGHTA and CDR2 is FQGNSA in the germline V gene. V was cut by 9 bases and J by 7 bases, with 18 bases left in between. The chain's CDR3 is CAREGTEGGGELFF. The CDR3 nucleotides read TGTGCCAGGGAGGGGACAGAGGGGGGCGGGGAGCTGTTTTTT.

The chain has TRBV5-4 and TRBJ2-3, with D perhaps TRBD2 (6 bases). The CDR3 has 16 amino acids. The germline CDR1 and CDR2 sequences are SGHNT and YYREEE (reference sequence). The germline V and J ends were trimmed by 3 bases and 4 bases, with 18 bases remaining between them. The CDR3 loop is CASSWPADSSADTQYF. In DNA, the CDR3 is TGTGCCAGCAGCTGGCCAGCGGATTCTAGCGCAGATACGCAGTATTTT.